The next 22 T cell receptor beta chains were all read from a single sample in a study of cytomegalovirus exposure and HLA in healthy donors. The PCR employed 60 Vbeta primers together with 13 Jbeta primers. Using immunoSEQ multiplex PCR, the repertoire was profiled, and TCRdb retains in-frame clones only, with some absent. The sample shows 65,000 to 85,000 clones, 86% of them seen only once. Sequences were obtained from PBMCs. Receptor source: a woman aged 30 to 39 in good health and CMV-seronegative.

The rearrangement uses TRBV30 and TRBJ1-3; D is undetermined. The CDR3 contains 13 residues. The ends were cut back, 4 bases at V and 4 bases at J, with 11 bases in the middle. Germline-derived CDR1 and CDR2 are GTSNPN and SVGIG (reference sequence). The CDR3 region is CAWMAGFGNTIYF. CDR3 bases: TGTGCCTGGATGGCAGGTTTCGGAAACACCATATATTTT.

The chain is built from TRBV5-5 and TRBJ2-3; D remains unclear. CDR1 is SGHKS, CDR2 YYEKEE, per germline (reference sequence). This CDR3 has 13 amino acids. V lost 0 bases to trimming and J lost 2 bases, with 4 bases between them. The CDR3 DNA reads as TGTGCCAGCAGCTTGGACATCACAGATACGCAGTATTTT. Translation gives CASSLDITDTQYF.

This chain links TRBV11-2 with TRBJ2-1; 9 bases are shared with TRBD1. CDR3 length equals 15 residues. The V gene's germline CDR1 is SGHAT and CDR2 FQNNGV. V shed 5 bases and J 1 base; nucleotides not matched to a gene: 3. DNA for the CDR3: TGTGCCAGCAGCCCCGGGACAGGGTCCTACAATGAGCAGTTCTTC. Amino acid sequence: CASSPGTGSYNEQFF.

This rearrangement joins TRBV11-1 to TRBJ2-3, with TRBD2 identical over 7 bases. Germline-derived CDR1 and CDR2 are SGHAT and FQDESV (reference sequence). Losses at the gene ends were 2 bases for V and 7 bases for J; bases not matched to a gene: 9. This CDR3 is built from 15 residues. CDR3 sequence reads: CASSLFGEGPYTQYF. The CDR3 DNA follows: TGTGCCAGCAGCTTATTTGGGGAGGGCCCGTATACGCAGTATTTT. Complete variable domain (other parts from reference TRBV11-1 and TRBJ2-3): EAEVAQSPRYKITEKSQAVAFWCDPISGHATLYWYRQILGQGPELLVQFQDESVVDDSQLPKDRFSAERLKGVDSTLKIQPAELGDSAMYLCASSLFGEGPYTQYFGPGTRLTVL.

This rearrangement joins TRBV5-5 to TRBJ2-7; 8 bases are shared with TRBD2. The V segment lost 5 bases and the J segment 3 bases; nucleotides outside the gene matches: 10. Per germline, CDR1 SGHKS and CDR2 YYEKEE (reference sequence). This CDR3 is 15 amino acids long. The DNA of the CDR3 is TGTGCCAGCAGTACCTCCTTAGCGGGGATCTACGAGCAGTACTTC. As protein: CASSTSLAGIYEQYF.

The CDR3 nucleotides read TGTGCCAGCAGCGGGCAGACAGGGGGTGGAGAGACCCAGTACTTC. This encodes CASSGQTGGGETQYF. The rearrangement links TRBV7-9 to TRBJ2-5; 9 nucleotides align to TRBD1. Germline V gene lookup returns CDR1 SEHNR and CDR2 FQNEAQ (reference sequence). The CDR3 is 15 residues long. V gave up 5 bases and J gave up 4 bases; unmatched junction bases: 8.

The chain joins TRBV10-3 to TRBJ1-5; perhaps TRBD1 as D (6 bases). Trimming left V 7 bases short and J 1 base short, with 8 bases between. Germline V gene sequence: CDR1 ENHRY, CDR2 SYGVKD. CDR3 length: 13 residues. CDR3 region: CAIKGESNQPQHF. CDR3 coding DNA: TGTGCCATCAAGGGGGAAAGCAATCAGCCCCAGCATTTT.

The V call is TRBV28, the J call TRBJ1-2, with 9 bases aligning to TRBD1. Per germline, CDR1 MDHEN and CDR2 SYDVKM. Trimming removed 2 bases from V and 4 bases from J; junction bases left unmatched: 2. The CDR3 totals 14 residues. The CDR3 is CASSLVQGAYGYTF. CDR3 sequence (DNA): TGTGCCAGCAGTTTAGTACAGGGGGCCTATGGCTACACCTTC.

The chain's CDR3 is CASSLGISGDNEQFF. The CDR3 DNA sequence: TGTGCCAGCAGCTTGGGAATTAGCGGGGACAATGAGCAGTTCTTC. The chain joins TRBV5-8 to TRBJ2-1, with 8 positions matching TRBD2. The ends lost 0 bases at V and 5 bases at J; junction bases unmatched: 4. The CDR3 consists of 15 residues. CDR1 is SGHTS and CDR2 is YDEGEE in the germline V gene.

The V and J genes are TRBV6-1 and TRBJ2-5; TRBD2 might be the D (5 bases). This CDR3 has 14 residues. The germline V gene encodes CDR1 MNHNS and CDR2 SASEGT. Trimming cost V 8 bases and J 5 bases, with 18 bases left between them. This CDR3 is CASLQTRAGETQYF. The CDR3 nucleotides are TGTGCCAGCCTCCAAACCCGGGCGGGTGAGACCCAGTACTTC.

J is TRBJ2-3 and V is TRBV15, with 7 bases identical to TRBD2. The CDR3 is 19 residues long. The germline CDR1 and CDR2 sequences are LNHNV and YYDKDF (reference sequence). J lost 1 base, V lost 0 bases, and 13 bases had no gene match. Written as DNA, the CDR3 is TGTGCCACCAGCAGAGATCAAGGGGTGGGTAGCGGGCGCACAGATACGCAGTATTTT. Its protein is CATSRDQGVGSGRTDTQYF.

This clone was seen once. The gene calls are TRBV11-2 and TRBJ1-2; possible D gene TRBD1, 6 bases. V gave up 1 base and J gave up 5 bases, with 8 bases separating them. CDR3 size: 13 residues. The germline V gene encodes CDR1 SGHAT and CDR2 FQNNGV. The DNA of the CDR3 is TGTGCCAGCAGCTTAGGCCAGGGGTATGGCTACACCTTC. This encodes CASSLGQGYGYTF.

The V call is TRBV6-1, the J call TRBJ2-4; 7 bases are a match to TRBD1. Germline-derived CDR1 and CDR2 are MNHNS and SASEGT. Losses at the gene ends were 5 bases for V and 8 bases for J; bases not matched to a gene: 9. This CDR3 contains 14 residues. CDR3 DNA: TGTGCCAGCAGTCAGACAGGGAGTGGAGACATTCAGTACTTC. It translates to CASSQTGSGDIQYF.

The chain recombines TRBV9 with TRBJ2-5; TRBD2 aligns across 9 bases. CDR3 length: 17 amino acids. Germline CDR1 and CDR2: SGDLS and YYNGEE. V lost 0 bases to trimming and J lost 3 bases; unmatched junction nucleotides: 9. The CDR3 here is CASSVATGTSSEETQYF. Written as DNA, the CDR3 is TGTGCCAGCAGCGTAGCTACTGGGACTAGCAGCGAAGAGACCCAGTACTTC.

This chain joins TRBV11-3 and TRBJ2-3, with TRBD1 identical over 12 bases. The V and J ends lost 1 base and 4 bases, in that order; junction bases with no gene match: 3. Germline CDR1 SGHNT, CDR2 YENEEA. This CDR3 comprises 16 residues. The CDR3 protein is CASSLGDRGRSDTQYF. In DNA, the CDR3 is TGTGCCAGCAGCTTAGGGGACAGGGGGCGCTCAGATACGCAGTATTTT.

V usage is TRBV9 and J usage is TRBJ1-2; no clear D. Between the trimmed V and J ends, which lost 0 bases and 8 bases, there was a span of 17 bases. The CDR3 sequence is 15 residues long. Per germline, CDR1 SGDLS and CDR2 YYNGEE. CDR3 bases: TGTGCCAGCAGCGTAGGGCAGCTCGAGTTGGGCGGCTACACCTTC. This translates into CASSVGQLELGGYTF. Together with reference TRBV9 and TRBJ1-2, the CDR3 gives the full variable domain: DSGVTQTPKHLITATGQRVTLRCSPRSGDLSVYWYQQSLDQGLQFLIQYYNGEERAKGNILERFSAQQFPDLHSELNLSSLELGDSALYFCASSVGQLELGGYTFGSGTRLTVV.

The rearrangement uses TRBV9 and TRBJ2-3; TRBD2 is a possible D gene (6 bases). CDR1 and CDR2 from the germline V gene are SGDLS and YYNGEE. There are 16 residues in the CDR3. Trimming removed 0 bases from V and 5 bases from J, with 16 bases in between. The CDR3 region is CASSVVSTSYRDTQYF. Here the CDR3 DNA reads TGTGCCAGCAGCGTAGTGAGTACTAGCTACCGAGATACGCAGTATTTT.

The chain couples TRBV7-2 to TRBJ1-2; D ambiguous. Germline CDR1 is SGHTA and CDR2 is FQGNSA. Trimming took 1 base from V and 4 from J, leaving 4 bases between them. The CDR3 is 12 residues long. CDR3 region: CASSLGGYGYTF. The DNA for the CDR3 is TGTGCCAGCAGCTTAGGAGGCTATGGCTACACCTTC.

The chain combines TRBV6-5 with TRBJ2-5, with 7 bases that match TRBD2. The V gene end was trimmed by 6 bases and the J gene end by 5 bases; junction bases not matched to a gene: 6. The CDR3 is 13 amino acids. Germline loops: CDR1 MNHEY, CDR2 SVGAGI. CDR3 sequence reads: CASSRLAFETQYF. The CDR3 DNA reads TGTGCCAGCAGCCGACTAGCATTCGAGACCCAGTACTTC.

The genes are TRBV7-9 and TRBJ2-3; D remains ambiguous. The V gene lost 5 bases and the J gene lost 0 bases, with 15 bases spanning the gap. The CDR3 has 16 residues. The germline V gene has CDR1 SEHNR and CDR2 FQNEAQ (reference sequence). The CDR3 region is CASSQVPQGSTDTQYF. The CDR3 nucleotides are TGTGCCAGCAGCCAGGTCCCTCAAGGTAGCACAGATACGCAGTATTTT.

The CDR3 loop reads CASSLGTGIYEQYF. CDR3 sequence (DNA): TGTGCCAGCAGCTTGGGAACAGGGATCTACGAGCAGTACTTC. The gene calls are TRBV5-4 and TRBJ2-5, with TRBD1 as a possible D gene (6 bases). The DNA end is more similar to TRBJ2-7, so the J call may be wrong. Germline CDR1 and CDR2: SGHNT and YYREEE (reference sequence). CDR3 length: 14 residues.

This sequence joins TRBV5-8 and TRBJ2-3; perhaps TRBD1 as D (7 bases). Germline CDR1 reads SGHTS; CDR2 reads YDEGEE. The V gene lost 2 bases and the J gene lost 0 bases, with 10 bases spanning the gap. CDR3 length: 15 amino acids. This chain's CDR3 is CASSFRGTSTDTQYF. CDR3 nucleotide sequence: TGTGCCAGCAGCTTCAGGGGGACTAGCACAGATACGCAGTATTTT. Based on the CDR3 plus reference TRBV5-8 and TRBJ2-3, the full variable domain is EAGVTQSPTHLIKTRGQQATLRCSPISGHTSVYWYQQALGLGLQFLLWYDEGEERNRGNFPPRFSGRQFPNYSSELNVNALELEDSALYLCASSFRGTSTDTQYFGPGTRLTVL.